This T cell receptor beta chain was found in a study of technical replicates of blood from a handful of donors. TCRdb keeps only in-frame clones here, not all; method: immunoSEQ multiplex PCR. The table lists approximately 76,000 clones, about 91% of them singletons. The receptor comes from a human donor in good health. The sequencing sample was made of T cells isolated from PBMCs.

The DNA for the CDR3 is TGCGCCAGCAGCCAAGGTATTATAGAGTCCCCCTACGAGCAGTACTTC. Encoded protein: CASSQGIIESPYEQYF. V is TRBV4-1 and J is TRBJ2-7, with unresolved D. Germline CDR1 reads MGHRA; CDR2 reads YSYEKL. This CDR3 has 16 amino acids. V was clipped by 1 base and J by 2 bases, with 15 bases between them.